These 19 T cell receptor beta chains share one sample of origin, sequenced in a study of control samples from healthy donors and cancer patients. TCRdb's copy holds only in-frame clones and misses some; the assay was immunoSEQ multiplex PCR. Of roughly 93,000 clones listed, about 88% are singletons. The sample was PBMCs. The receptors shown here come from a woman aged 45 to 65 with colorectal cancer.

The J gene is TRBJ2-6, the V gene TRBV7-9; D not certain. Germline loops: CDR1 SEHNR, CDR2 FQNEAQ (reference sequence). The length of the CDR3 is 14 residues. The germline V and J ends were trimmed by 2 bases and 1 base, with 3 bases remaining between them. The CDR3: CASSLPSGANVLTF. The CDR3 region has the DNA TGTGCCAGCAGCTTACCGTCTGGGGCCAACGTCCTGACTTTC.

CDR3 sequence reads: CATSDSRQGASETQYF. The CDR3 DNA is TGTGCCACCAGTGACTCCCGTCAGGGGGCCTCAGAGACCCAGTACTTC. V and J are TRBV24-1 and TRBJ2-5, with 8 bases matching TRBD1. The V gene's germline CDR1 is KGHDR and CDR2 SFDVKD. The CDR3 consists of 16 residues. V lost 4 bases to trimming and J lost 4 bases; unmatched junction nucleotides: 10.

The chain recombines TRBV6-4 with TRBJ2-1; 12 bases match TRBD2. The CDR3 contains 16 residues. Trimming removed 6 bases from V and 6 bases from J; junction bases left unmatched: 9. Germline CDR1 MRHNA, CDR2 SNTAGT. The CDR3, as DNA: TGTGCCAGCAGCAAGGGCCTAGCGGGGGGGGCCAATGAGCAGTTCTTC. Residues: CASSKGLAGGANEQFF.

The chain is built from TRBV4-3 and TRBJ2-3; 12 nucleotides match TRBD2. From germline, CDR1 is LGHNA and CDR2 YSLEER. This CDR3 is built from 17 residues. V shed 1 base and J 3 bases; nucleotides not matched to a gene: 5. This CDR3 is CASSQGLAGGPTDTQYF. The CDR3 DNA sequence: TGCGCCAGCAGCCAAGGCCTAGCGGGGGGGCCAACAGATACGCAGTATTTT.

This clone has at least ten counts. The gene calls are TRBV28 and TRBJ1-2; a possible D gene is TRBD1 (6 bases). Trimming removed 3 bases from V and 8 bases from J, with 19 bases in between. Germline V gene lookup returns CDR1 MDHEN and CDR2 SYDVKM. The length of the CDR3 is 15 residues. DNA for the CDR3: TGTGCCAGCAGTTTCACCACAGGGTCAAAAGGAGGCTACACCTTC. Protein product: CASSFTTGSKGGYTF.

J is TRBJ2-1 and V is TRBV7-2, with D perhaps matching TRBD2 (5 bases). V was shortened by 5 bases and J by 6 bases, with 11 bases between the two germline ends. Per germline, CDR1 SGHTA and CDR2 FQGNSA. The CDR3 sequence is 13 residues long. CDR3 DNA sequence: TGTGCCAGCAGCGGGCGGGTTCGCAATGAGCAGTTCTTC. Translation gives CASSGRVRNEQFF. Full variable domain (outside the CDR3, taken from reference TRBV7-2 and TRBJ2-1): GAGVSQSPSNKVTEKGKDVELRCDPISGHTALYWYRQSLGQGLEFLIYFQGNSAPDKSGLPSDRFSAERTGGSVSTLTIQRTQQEDSAVYLCASSGRVRNEQFFGPGTRLTVL.

J is TRBJ1-5 and V is TRBV19; D perhaps matches TRBD1 (6 bases). The V gene's germline CDR1 is LNHDA and CDR2 SQIVND (reference sequence). Trimming left V 5 bases short and J 6 bases short, with 17 bases between. CDR3 length: 15 residues. DNA of the CDR3: TGTGCCAGTAGTTATACAGGGTCCCGGCGTCAGCCCCAGCATTTT. Protein product: CASSYTGSRRQPQHF.

The V and J genes are TRBV3-1 (or the pseudogene TRBV3-2) and TRBJ1-1, with D tentatively TRBD1 (6 bases). Germline assignment: CDR1 LGHDT and CDR2 YNNKEL (reference sequence). This CDR3 is built from 16 residues. V lost 3 bases and J lost 0, with 14 bases in between. The CDR3 region has the DNA TGTGCCAGCAGCCAGGCCGGACAGAGACTGAACACTGAAGCTTTCTTT. Translated: CASSQAGQRLNTEAFF.

The chain joins TRBV19 to TRBJ2-1, with 8 bases fitting TRBD1. CDR1 is LNHDA, CDR2 SQIVND, per germline (reference sequence). Trimming took 8 bases from V and 3 from J; bases not matched to a gene: 15. The CDR3 runs 17 residues. The CDR3 region has the DNA TGTGCCAGTGGGCCGGACAGGGAAGGAACTTTCTACAATGAGCAGTTCTTC. It is translated as CASGPDREGTFYNEQFF. Full variable domain (missing parts from reference TRBV19 and TRBJ2-1): DGGITQSPKYLFRKEGQNVTLSCEQNLNHDAMYWYRQDPGQGLRLIYYSQIVNDFQKGDIAEGYSVSREKKESFPLTVTSAQKNPTAFYLCASGPDREGTFYNEQFFGPGTRLTVL.

Only a few counts were recorded for this clone. The chain joins TRBV6-5 to TRBJ1-6; possible D gene TRBD1, 5 bases. The CDR3 is 16 residues long. Trimming left V 2 bases short and J 7 bases short, with 15 bases between. Germline loops: CDR1 MNHEY, CDR2 SVGAGI. The CDR3: CASSYDWGGKNSPLHF. The CDR3 bases are TGTGCCAGCAGTTACGATTGGGGGGGGAAGAATTCACCCCTCCACTTT.

The rearrangement joins TRBV30 to TRBJ1-1; 7 bases are a match to TRBD1. Germline loops: CDR1 GTSNPN, CDR2 SVGIG (reference sequence). After removal of 4 bases from V and 5 bases from J, the junction contained 10 bases not matched to a gene. The CDR3 sequence is 14 residues long. The CDR3 here is CAWTTKRGPTEAFF. The CDR3 DNA follows: TGTGCCTGGACTACTAAGAGGGGGCCAACTGAAGCTTTCTTT.

The V and J genes are TRBV5-1 and TRBJ1-4; D gene uncertain. Per the germline V gene, CDR1 is SGHRS and CDR2 is YFSETQ. V lost 0 bases and J lost 4, with 7 bases in between. The CDR3 has 14 residues. The CDR3 loop reads CASSLGHYNEKLFF. CDR3 in DNA: TGCGCCAGCAGCTTGGGACACTATAATGAAAAACTGTTTTTT. Full variable domain (outside the CDR3, taken from reference TRBV5-1 and TRBJ1-4): KAGVTQTPRYLIKTRGQQVTLSCSPISGHRSVSWYQQTPGQGLQFLFEYFSETQRNKGNFPGRFSGRQFSNSRSEMNVSTLELGDSALYLCASSLGHYNEKLFFGSGTQLSVL.

This clone has more than one count but fewer than ten. The chain joins TRBV4-3 to TRBJ2-5; 8 bases line up with TRBD1. Trimming removed 1 base from V and 5 bases from J; junction bases left unmatched: 9. The CDR3 is 16 amino acids. Germline loops: CDR1 LGHNA, CDR2 YSLEER. This CDR3 reads CASSQALQGGSETQYF. The DNA of the CDR3 is TGCGCCAGCAGCCAAGCCCTACAGGGGGGAAGTGAGACCCAGTACTTC.

DNA for the CDR3: TGTGCCAGCAGTTACTCTTCAGGGCGGAATGAGCAGTTCTTC. This codes for CASSYSSGRNEQFF. The rearrangement joins TRBV6-5 to TRBJ2-1; maybe TRBD1 (5 bases). The CDR3 consists of 14 residues. The germline gives CDR1 MNHEY, CDR2 SVGAGI. The V gene lost 0 bases and the J gene lost 7 bases, with 10 bases spanning the gap.

The V gene is TRBV6-5, the J gene TRBJ2-1; D is possibly TRBD1 or TRBD2 (6 bases each). This CDR3 contains 13 residues. The V gene lost 6 bases and the J gene lost 5 bases, with 11 bases spanning the gap. Germline loops: CDR1 MNHEY, CDR2 SVGAGI. DNA for the CDR3: TGTGCCAGCAGGGGAAGGGGGGACAATGAGCAGTTCTTC. This sequence encodes CASRGRGDNEQFF.

The V gene is TRBV6-5, the J gene TRBJ2-1, with 8 bases identical to TRBD1. From germline, CDR1 is MNHEY and CDR2 SVGAGI. V lost 6 bases and J lost 8; bases outside the gene matches: 9. The CDR3 has 14 residues. The CDR3 reads CASRPLGQGYEQFF. The DNA for the CDR3 is TGTGCCAGCAGACCCTTAGGACAGGGTTATGAGCAGTTCTTC.

V usage is TRBV6-4 and J usage is TRBJ1-6, with D perhaps TRBD1 (5 bases). The germline CDR1 and CDR2 sequences are MRHNA and SNTAGT. The CDR3 sequence is 14 residues long. The germline V and J ends were trimmed by 3 bases and 9 bases, with 12 bases remaining between them. CDR3 region: CASSETTGGSPLHF. The DNA for the CDR3 is TGTGCCAGCAGTGAGACTACAGGAGGTTCACCCCTCCACTTT.

The V call is TRBV30, the J call TRBJ2-7, with D possibly matching TRBD1 (6 bases). The CDR3 totals 18 residues. Trimming left V 2 bases short and J 0 bases short, with 23 bases between. Germline lookup yields CDR1 GTSNPN and CDR2 SVGIG (reference sequence). The CDR3 nucleotides are TGTGCCTGGAGTCCCCGGGACACAATTTTCTACAGCTCCTACGAGCAGTACGTC. Its translation: CAWSPRDTIFYSSYEQYV.

The chain recombines TRBV6-6 with TRBJ1-2, with TRBD1 matching over 9 bases. V dropped 6 bases and J dropped 7; count of bases not matched to a gene: 9. The CDR3 sequence is 14 residues long. Germline values: CDR1 MNHNY, CDR2 SVGAGI (reference sequence). CDR3 sequence: CASRPTGGRSGYTF. The CDR3 region has the DNA TGTGCCAGCAGGCCGACAGGGGGGAGGAGTGGCTACACCTTC.